The TCR beta chain under discussion was sequenced for a study of cytomegalovirus exposure and HLA in healthy donors. CDR1 is SGHVS, CDR2 FNYEAQ, per germline. The CDR3 runs to 13 residues. The germline V and J ends were trimmed by 5 bases and 6 bases, with 13 bases remaining between them. As concerns this clone: The antigen remains undetermined.

Vbeta (60) and Jbeta (13) primers were used in the PCR. Measured with immunoSEQ multiplex PCR; TCRdb has only the in-frame clones, and not every one. This sample has 150,000 to 200,000 clones, with approximately 90% found just once. Study-wide points: More clonal expansion characterized HLA-associated TCR beta chains than equally common others in a later analysis. Cytomegalovirus association was assigned to approximately 180 TCR beta chains. Whilst most TCR sequences proved rare, a subset of public TCRs occurred across many donors. In vitro checks showed that a few CMV-associated chains really do target CMV antigens.

The receptor's source is a woman under 40 in good health and CMV-seronegative. This sequence joins TRBV7-6 and TRBJ1-1, with D possibly being TRBD1 (6 bases). The specimen was PBMCs. The CDR3 reads CASSRQAYAEAFF. CDR3 DNA sequence: TGTGCCAGCAGCCGACAGGCGTACGCTGAAGCTTTCTTT.